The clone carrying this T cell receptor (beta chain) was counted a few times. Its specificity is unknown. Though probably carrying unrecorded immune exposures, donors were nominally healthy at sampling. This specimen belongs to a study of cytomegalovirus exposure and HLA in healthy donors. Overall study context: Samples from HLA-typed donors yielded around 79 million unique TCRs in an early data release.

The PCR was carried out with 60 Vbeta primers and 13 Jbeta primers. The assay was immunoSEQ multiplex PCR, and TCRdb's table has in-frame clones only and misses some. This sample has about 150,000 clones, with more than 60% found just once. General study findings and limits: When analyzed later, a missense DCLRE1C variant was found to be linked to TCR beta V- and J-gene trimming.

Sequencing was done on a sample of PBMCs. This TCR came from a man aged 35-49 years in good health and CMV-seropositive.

The CDR3 loop is CASSPRVQETQYF. CDR3 nucleotide sequence: TGTGCCAGCTCACCACGAGTCCAAGAGACCCAGTACTTC. The chain is built from TRBV18 and TRBJ2-5; D call uncertain. Germline assignment: CDR1 KGHSH and CDR2 LQKENI. CDR3 size: 13 residues. V was pared by 1 base and J by 1 base, with 4 bases between.